This TCR beta chain was profiled in a study of blood T cell repertoires in COVID-19. In the study overall: Whether acute or convalescent, the COVID-19 samples came from the United States, Italy and Spain. The cDNA or gDNA used as material had been derived from T cells, B-cell-depleted T cells, or PBMCs.

Trimming took off 5 bases at V and 7 bases at J, with 12 bases between the two ends. Germline V CDR1 and CDR2: SGHVS, FNYEAQ. The CDR3 spans 13 residues. Here immunoSEQ multiplex PCR was the method, and the copy in TCRdb shows in-frame clones only, minus some. The data hold about 480,000 clones, with around 87% observed a single time. The rearrangement joins TRBV7-6 to TRBJ1-5; no reliable D call. The sample comprised PBMCs or T cells enriched from blood (not recorded which). The receptor comes from a woman in her 40s who had recovered from COVID-19. For the CDR3, the DNA is TGTGCCAGCAGCCTTGGCGGGGTACAGCCCCAGCATTTT. Translated: CASSLGGVQPQHF.